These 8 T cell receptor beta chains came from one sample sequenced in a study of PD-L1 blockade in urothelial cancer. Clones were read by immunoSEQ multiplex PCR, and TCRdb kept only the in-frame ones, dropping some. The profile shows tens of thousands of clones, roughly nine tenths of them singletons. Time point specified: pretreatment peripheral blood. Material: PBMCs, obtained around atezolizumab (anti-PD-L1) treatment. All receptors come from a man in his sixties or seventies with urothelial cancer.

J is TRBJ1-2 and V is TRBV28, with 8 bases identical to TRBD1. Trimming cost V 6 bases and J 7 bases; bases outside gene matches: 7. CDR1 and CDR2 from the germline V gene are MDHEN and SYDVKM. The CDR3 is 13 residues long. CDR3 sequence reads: CASRRQGLGGYTF. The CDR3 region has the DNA TGTGCCAGCAGAAGACAGGGGTTGGGTGGCTACACCTTC.

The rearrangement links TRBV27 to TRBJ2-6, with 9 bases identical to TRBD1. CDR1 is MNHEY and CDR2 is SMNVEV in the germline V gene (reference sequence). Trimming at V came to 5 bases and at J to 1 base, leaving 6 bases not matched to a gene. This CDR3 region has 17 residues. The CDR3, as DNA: TGTGCCAGCAGTGGGTCGACAGGGGGGTCTGGGGCCAACGTCCTGACTTTC. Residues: CASSGSTGGSGANVLTF.

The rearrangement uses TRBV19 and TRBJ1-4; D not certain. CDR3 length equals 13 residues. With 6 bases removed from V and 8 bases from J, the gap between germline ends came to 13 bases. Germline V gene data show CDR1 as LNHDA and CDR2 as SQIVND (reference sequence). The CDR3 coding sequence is TGTGCCAGTAGCGAACGGTTCATGGAAAAACTGTTTTTT. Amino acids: CASSERFMEKLFF.

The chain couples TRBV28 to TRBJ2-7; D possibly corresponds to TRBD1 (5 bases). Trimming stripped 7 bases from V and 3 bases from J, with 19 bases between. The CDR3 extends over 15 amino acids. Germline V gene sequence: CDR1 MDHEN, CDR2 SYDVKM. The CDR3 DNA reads TGTGCCAGCATGTCAGTAGGGGTGGGGAACTACGAGCAGTACTTC. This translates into CASMSVGVGNYEQYF.

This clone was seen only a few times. CDR3 sequence: CASSFQTTGELFF. In DNA form, the CDR3 reads TGTGCCAGCAGCTTCCAAACTACCGGGGAGCTGTTTTTT. V gene TRBV7-9 combines with J gene TRBJ2-2; no firm D call. Germline loops: CDR1 SEHNR, CDR2 FQNEAQ (reference sequence). The V and J ends lost 3 bases and 5 bases respectively, with 7 bases between them. The CDR3 totals 13 residues.

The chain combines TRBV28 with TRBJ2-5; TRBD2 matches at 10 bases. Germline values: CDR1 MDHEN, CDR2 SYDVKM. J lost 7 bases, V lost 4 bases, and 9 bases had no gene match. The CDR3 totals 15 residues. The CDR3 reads CASSSGTSVFGTQYF. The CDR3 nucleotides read TGTGCCAGCAGTTCTGGGACTAGCGTGTTTGGGACCCAGTACTTC.

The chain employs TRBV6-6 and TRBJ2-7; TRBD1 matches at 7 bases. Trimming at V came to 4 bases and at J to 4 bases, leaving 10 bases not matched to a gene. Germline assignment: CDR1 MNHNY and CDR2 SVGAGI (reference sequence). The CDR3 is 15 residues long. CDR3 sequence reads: CASSLTGVFNYEQYF. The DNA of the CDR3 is TGTGCCAGCAGTTTAACAGGGGTTTTTAATTACGAGCAGTACTTC.

CDR3 residues: CASSPPGAGTDTQYF. CDR3 coding DNA: TGTGCCAGCTCACCACCTGGGGCAGGCACAGATACGCAGTATTTT. The chain is built from TRBV18 and TRBJ2-3, with D perhaps matching TRBD1 (5 bases). CDR3 length equals 15 residues. Trimming took 0 bases from V and 1 from J, leaving 8 bases between them. CDR1 and CDR2 from the germline V gene are KGHSH and LQKENI.